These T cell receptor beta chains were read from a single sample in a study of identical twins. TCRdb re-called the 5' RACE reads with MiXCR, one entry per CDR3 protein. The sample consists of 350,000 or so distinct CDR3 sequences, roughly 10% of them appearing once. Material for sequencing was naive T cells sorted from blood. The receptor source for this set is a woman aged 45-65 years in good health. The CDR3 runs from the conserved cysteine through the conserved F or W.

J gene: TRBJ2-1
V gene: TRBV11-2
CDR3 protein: CASSLDGVDEQFF

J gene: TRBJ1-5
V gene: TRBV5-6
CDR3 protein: CASSLGTVVNQPQHF

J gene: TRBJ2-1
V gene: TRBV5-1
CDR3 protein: CASSLPALAGVGDNEQFF

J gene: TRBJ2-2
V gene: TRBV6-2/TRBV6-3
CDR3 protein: CASSYEGVITGELFF

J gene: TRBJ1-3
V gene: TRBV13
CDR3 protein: CASSLGLLDTIYF

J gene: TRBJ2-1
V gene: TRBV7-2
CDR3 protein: CASRGLAGIGNEQFF

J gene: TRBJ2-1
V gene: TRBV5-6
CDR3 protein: CASSLEGVMGGEQFF

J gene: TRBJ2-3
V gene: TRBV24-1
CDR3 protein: CATSAGQSTDTQYF

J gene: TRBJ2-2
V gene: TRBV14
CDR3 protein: CASSQKTFNTGELFF

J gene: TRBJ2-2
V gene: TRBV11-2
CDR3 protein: CASSLPLLASGELFF

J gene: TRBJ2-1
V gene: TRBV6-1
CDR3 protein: CASSEAGARQFF

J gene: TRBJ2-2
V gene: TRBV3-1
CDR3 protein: CASSQYLRTTNTGELFF

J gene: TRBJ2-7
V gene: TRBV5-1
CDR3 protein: CASSLGQGAREQYF

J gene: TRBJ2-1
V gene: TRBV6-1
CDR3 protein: CASSVYGTGGNEQFF

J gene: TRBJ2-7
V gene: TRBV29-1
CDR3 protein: CSVDAGQGYEQYF

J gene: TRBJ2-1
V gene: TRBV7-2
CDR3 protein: CASSKTPGVGGNEQFF